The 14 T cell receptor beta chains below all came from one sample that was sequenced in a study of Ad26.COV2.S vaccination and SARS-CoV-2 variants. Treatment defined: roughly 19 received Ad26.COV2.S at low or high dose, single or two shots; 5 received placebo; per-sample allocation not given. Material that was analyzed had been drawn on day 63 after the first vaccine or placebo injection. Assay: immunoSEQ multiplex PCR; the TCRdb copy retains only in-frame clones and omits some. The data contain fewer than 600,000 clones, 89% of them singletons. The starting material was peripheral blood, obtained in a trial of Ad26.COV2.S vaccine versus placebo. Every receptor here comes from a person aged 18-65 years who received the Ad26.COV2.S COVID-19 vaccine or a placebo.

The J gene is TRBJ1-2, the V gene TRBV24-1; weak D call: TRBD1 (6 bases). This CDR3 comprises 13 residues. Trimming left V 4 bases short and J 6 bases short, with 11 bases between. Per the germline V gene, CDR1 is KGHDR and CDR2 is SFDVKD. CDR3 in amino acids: CATSEPGENGYTF. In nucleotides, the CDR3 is TGTGCCACCAGTGAACCAGGGGAGAATGGCTACACCTTC.

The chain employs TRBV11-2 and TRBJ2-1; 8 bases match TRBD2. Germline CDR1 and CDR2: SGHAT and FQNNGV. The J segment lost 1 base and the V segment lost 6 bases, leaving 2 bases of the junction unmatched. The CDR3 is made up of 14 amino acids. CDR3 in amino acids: CASSTSGSYNEQFF. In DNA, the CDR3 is TGTGCCAGCAGTACTAGCGGTTCCTACAATGAGCAGTTCTTC. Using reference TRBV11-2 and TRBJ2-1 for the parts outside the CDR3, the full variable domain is EAGVAQSPRYKIIEKRQSVAFWCNPISGHATLYWYQQILGQGPKLLIQFQNNGVVDDSQLPKDRFSAERLKGVDSTLKIQPAKLEDSAVYLCASSTSGSYNEQFFGPGTRLTVL.

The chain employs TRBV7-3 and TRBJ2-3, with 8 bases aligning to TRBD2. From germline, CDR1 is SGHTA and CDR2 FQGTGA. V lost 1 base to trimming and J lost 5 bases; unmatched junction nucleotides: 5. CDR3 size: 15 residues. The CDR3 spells CASSLKSGSRDTQYF. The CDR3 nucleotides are TGTGCCAGCAGCTTAAAAAGCGGGAGCCGAGATACGCAGTATTTT.

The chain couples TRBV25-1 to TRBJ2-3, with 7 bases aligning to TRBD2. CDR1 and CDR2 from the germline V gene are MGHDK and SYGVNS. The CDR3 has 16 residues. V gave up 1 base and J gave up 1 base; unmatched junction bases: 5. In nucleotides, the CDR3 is TGTGCCAGCAGTGAATCGGTCCTAGCGGGCACAGATACGCAGTATTTT. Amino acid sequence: CASSESVLAGTDTQYF. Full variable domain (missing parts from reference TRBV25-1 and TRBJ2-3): EADIYQTPRYLVIGTGKKITLECSQTMGHDKMYWYQQDPGMELHLIHYSYGVNSTEKGDLSSESTVSRIRTEHFPLTLESARPSHTSQYLCASSESVLAGTDTQYFGPGTRLTVL.

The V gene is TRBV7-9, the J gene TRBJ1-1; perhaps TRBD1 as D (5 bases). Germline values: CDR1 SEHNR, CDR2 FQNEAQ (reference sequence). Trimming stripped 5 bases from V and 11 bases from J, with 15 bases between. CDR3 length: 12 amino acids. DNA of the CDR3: TGTGCCAGCAGCCCAGGGTCGGACGTTGCTTTCTTT. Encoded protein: CASSPGSDVAFF.

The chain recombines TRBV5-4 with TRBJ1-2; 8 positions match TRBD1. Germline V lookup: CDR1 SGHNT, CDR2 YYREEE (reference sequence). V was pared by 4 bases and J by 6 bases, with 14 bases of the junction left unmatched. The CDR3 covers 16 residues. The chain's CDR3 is CASSRPGTGGYHGYTF. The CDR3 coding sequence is TGTGCCAGCAGCCGTCCCGGGACAGGCGGCTATCATGGCTACACCTTC. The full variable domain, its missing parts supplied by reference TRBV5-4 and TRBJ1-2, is ETGVTQSPTHLIKTRGQQVTLRCSSQSGHNTVSWYQQALGQGPQFIFQYYREEENGRGNFPPRFSGLQFPNYSSELNVNALELDDSALYLCASSRPGTGGYHGYTFGSGTRLTVV.

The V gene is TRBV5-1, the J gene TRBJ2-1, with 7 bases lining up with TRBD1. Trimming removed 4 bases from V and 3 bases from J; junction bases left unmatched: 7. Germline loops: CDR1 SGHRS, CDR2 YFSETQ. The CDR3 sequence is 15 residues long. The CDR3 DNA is TGCGCCAGCAGCGCGTACCGGGACAGCTACAATGAGCAGTTCTTC. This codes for CASSAYRDSYNEQFF.

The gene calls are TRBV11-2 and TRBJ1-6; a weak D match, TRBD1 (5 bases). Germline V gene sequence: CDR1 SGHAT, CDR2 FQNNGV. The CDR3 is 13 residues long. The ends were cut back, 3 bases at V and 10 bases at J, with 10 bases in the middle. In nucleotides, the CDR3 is TGTGCCAGCAGCTTGGGGGGGTTGTCACCCCTCCACTTT. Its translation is CASSLGGLSPLHF.

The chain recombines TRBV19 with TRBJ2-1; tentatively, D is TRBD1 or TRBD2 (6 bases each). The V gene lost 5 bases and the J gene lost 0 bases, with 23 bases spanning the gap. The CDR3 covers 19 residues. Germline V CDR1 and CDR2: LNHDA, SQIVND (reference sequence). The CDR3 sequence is CASSLGGREASSSYNEQFF. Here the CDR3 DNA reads TGTGCCAGTAGTCTGGGGGGCAGGGAGGCTTCAAGCTCCTACAATGAGCAGTTCTTC.

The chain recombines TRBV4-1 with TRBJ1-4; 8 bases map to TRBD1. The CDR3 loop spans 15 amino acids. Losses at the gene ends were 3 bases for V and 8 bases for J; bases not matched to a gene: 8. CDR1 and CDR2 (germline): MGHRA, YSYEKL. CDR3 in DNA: TGCGCCAGCAGCCAGAACACAGGGGGTCCGGAAAAACTGTTTTTT. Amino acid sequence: CASSQNTGGPEKLFF.

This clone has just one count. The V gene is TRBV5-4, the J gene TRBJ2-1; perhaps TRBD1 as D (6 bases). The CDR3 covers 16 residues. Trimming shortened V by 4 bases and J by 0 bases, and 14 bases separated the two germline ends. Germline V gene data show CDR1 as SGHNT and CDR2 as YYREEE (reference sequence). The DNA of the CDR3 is TGTGCCAGCAGCCCCAACAGGGACCCCTCCTACAATGAGCAGTTCTTC. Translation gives CASSPNRDPSYNEQFF.

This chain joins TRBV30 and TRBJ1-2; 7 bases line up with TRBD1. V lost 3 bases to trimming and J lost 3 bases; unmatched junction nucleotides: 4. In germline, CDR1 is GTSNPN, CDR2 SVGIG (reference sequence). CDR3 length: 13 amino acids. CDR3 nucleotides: TGTGCCTGGAGCCGGACAGGCGACTATGGCTACACCTTC. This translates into CAWSRTGDYGYTF.

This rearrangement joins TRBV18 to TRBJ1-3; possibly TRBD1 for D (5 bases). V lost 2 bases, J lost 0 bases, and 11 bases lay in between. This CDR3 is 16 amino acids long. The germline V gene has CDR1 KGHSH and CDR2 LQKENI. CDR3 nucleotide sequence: TGTGCCAGCTCACCATCAGGGATGGGCTCTGGAAACACCATATATTTT. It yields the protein CASSPSGMGSGNTIYF.

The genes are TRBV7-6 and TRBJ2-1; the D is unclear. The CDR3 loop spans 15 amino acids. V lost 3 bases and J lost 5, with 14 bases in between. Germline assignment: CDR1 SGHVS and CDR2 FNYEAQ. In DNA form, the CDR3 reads TGTGCCAGCAGCTTTACGCTTGGCGCCAACAATGAGCAGTTCTTC. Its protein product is CASSFTLGANNEQFF.